This TCR beta chain was sequenced for a study of cytomegalovirus exposure and HLA in healthy donors. CDR3 length: 13 amino acids. Germline trimming cut 8 bases from V and 4 bases from J; bases unmatched to any gene: 8. From germline, CDR1 is GTSNPN and CDR2 SVGIG (reference sequence). Both 60 Vbeta primers and 13 Jbeta primers went into the PCR. Using immunoSEQ multiplex PCR, the repertoire was profiled, and TCRdb retains in-frame clones only, with some absent. Of 150,000 to 180,000 clones listed, 60% to 75% were seen once; the top ten hold approximately 2.8%. The J gene is TRBJ1-1, the V gene TRBV30; 9 bases align to TRBD1. The specimen was PBMCs. The sequence derives from a man aged 18-30 years in good health and CMV-seronegative. The DNA of the CDR3 is TGTGCCCTTGAGCCGGGACAGGGCACTGAAGCTTTCTTT. The encoded protein is CALEPGQGTEAFF.